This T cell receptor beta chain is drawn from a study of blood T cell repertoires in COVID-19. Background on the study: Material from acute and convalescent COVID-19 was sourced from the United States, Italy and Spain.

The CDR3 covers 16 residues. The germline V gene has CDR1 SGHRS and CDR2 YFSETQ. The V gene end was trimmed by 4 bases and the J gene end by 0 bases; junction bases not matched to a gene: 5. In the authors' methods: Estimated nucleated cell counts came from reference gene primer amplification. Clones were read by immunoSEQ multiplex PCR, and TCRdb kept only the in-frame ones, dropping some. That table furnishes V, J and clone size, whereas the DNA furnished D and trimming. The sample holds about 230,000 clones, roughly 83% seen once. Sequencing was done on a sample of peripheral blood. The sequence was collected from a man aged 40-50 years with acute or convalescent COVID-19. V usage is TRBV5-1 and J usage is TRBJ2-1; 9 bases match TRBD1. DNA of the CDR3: TGCGCCAGCAGCCTCACAGGGGGCATCTCCTACAATGAGCAGTTCTTC. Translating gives CASSLTGGISYNEQFF.